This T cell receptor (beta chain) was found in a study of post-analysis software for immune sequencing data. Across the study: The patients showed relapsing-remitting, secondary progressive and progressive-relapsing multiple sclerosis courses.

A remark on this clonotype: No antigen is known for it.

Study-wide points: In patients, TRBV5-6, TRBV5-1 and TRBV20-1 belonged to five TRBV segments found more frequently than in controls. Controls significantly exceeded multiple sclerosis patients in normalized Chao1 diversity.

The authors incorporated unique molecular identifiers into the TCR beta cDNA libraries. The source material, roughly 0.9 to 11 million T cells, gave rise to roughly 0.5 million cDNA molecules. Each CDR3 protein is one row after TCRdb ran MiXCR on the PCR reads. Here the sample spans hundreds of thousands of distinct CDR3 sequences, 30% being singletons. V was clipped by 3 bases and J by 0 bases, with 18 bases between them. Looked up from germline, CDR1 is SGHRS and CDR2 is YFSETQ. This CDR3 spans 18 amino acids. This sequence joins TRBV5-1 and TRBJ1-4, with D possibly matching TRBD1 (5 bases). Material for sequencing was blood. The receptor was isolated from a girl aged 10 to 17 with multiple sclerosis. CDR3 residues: CASSYGPAGRATNEKLFF. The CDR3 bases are TGCGCCAGCAGCTATGGGCCGGCAGGGCGTGCAACTAATGAAAAACTGTTTTTT.